This TCR beta chain was captured by sequencing in a study of T cell changes during pregnancy in multiple sclerosis. V lost 8 bases, J lost 4 bases, and 11 bases lay in between. Germline CDR1 is MGHDK and CDR2 is SYGVNS. This CDR3 has 13 residues. Only in-frame clones appear in the TCRdb table, and some are missing; sequencing was by immunoSEQ multiplex PCR. The sample lists about 50,000 clones, around 93% seen once, with roughly 10% in the top ten. Sequencing used CD8+ T cells from peripheral blood mononuclear cells, obtained after pregnancy. The sequence derives from a female donor with multiple sclerosis, enrolled in a pregnancy study. The rearrangement joins TRBV25-1 to TRBJ2-2; D might be TRBD2 (5 bases). The DNA of the CDR3 is TGTGCCAGCCTCGGAGAGGGCACCGGGGAGCTGTTTTTT. Amino acid sequence: CASLGEGTGELFF.